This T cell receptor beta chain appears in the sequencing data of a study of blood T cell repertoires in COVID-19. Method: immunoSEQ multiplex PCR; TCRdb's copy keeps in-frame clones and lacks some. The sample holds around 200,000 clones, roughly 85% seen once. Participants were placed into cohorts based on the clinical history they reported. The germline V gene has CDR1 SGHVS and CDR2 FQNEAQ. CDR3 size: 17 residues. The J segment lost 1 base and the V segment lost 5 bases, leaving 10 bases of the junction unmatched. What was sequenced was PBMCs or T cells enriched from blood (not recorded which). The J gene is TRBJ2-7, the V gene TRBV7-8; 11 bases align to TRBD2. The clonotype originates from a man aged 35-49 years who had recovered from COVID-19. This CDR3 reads CASSALGTSGHSYEQYF. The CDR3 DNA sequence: TGTGCCAGCAGCGCTCTGGGGACTAGCGGACATTCCTACGAGCAGTACTTC.